The 26 T cell receptor beta chains in this list originate from one sample, sequenced in a study of T cells in Graves' hyperthyroidism and ophthalmopathy (dated by TCRdb to the late 2010s). Library creation used multiplex PCR. Reads for this sample came from an Illumina HiSeq 2000. TCR beta CDR3 regions were amplified from RNA transcripts. A first-round RT-PCR of the TCR CDR3 used the HTBI primer set with the Qiagen OneStep RT-PCR kit. Using fastp at Q25 and MiXCR, TCRdb reprocessed the public reads and kept productive beta chains. Rows with one shared CDR3 protein collapse into an entry with the most common genes and DNA. This sample holds roughly 580,000 distinct CDR3 sequences; 40% to 55% were observed only once. The ten largest clonotypes hold 6.5% to 9% of the sample. The sample taken for sequencing was peripheral blood or thyroid tissue (not recorded which). The receptors here all came from a woman between 18 and 29 years old with Graves' hyperthyroidism. Donor details come from another sample of the same person, matched by shared clones.

On this clonotype itself: Because the CDR3 is missing its conserved closing phenylalanine or tryptophan, this is likely a read error. The chain uses TRBV24-1 and TRBJ2-5, with 11 bases fitting TRBD1. J gave up 5 bases and V 7 bases, and 5 bases lay outside the gene matches. The CDR3 runs to 14 residues. The germline V gene encodes CDR1 KGHDR and CDR2 SFDVKD. This chain's CDR3 is CATSRTGGGETQYL. CDR3 nucleotides: TGTGCCACCAGCCGGACAGGGGGCGGGGAGACCCAGTACCTC.

This clonotype was observed a handful of times. This chain uses TRBV20-1 with TRBJ2-7; D might be TRBD1 (7 bases). The CDR3 totals 14 residues. Deletions cut 3 bases from V and 4 bases from J, with 16 bases between. The germline CDR1 and CDR2 sequences are DFQATT and SNEGSKA (reference sequence). The chain's CDR3 is CSASGRGALYEQYF. CDR3 sequence (DNA): TGCAGTGCTAGTGGCAGGGGGGCCTTGTACGAGCAGTACTTC.

By its share, this clonotype is medium-sized. The chain uses TRBV29-1 and TRBJ2-5; D uncertain. V gave up 2 bases and J gave up 5 bases, with 9 bases separating them. This CDR3 spans 12 amino acids. Germline V gene lookup returns CDR1 SQVTM and CDR2 ANQGSEA. The CDR3 DNA is TGCAGCGTTGAAAGGGTTAGGGAGACCCAGTACTTC. Translated, it gives CSVERVRETQYF. Together with reference TRBV29-1 and TRBJ2-5, the CDR3 gives the full variable domain: SAVISQKPSRDICQRGTSLTIQCQVDSQVTMMFWYRQQPGQSLTLIATANQGSEATYESGFVIDKFPISRPNLTFSTLTVSNMSPEDSSIYLCSVERVRETQYFGPGTRLLVL.

The J gene is TRBJ1-1, the V gene TRBV6-5; no firm D call. The V gene's germline CDR1 is MNHEY and CDR2 SVGAGI. Trimming pared 2 bases from V and 7 bases from J, leaving 5 bases between. This CDR3 is built from 11 residues. The CDR3 is CASSYLNEAFF. CDR3 DNA sequence: TGTGCCAGCAGTTACCTGAATGAAGCTTTCTTT.

The table lists this clonotype with a few counts. J is TRBJ2-7 and V is TRBV6-5; D not resolved. V was clipped by 0 bases and J by 9 bases, with 18 bases between them. The length of the CDR3 is 15 residues. The V gene's germline CDR1 is MNHEY and CDR2 SVGAGI. The CDR3 sequence: CASSYSSTRSLGQYF. The CDR3 DNA reads as TGTGCCAGCAGTTACTCTTCGACAAGGAGTTTGGGGCAGTACTTC.

The count of this clonotype is one. The chain has TRBV12-5 and TRBJ1-4; perhaps TRBD1 as D (5 bases). Germline V gene data show CDR1 as LGHNT and CDR2 as FRNRAP. V gave up 5 bases and J gave up 8 bases, with 21 bases separating them. This CDR3 comprises 16 residues. Here the CDR3 DNA reads TGTGCTAGTGGTACAGGTAGTCGTACCAAAAGAGAAAAACTGTTTTTT. Translated: CASGTGSRTKREKLFF.

There are many counts of this clonotype. CDR3 DNA: TGTGCCAGCAGCCCCGGGCAGGGGGCCAACGAGCAGTACTTC. This translates into CASSPGQGANEQYF. The chain combines TRBV9 with TRBJ2-7; TRBD1 matches 8 bases. The CDR3 extends over 14 amino acids. Germline trimming cut 4 bases from V and 5 bases from J; bases unmatched to any gene: 8. Germline CDR1 reads SGDLS; CDR2 reads YYNGEE.

The rearrangement uses TRBV15 and TRBJ1-2, with 8 bases identical to TRBD1. Germline V gives CDR1 LNHNV, CDR2 YYDKDF (reference sequence). V trimming: 0 bases; J trimming: 8 bases; junction bases outside the gene matches: 8. The CDR3 runs to 15 residues. In DNA form, the CDR3 reads TGTGCCACCAGCAGAGAAGTAGGGACAGGTTACGGCTACACCTTC. This encodes CATSREVGTGYGYTF.

There are many counts of this clonotype. The chain links TRBV2 to TRBJ2-5; D perhaps matches TRBD2 (5 bases). This CDR3 has 14 residues. V was cut by 2 bases and J by 2 bases, with 9 bases left in between. From germline, CDR1 is SNHLY and CDR2 FYNNEI. CDR3 in amino acids: CASSEQRSQETQYF. CDR3 sequence (DNA): TGTGCCAGCAGTGAACAGCGGAGTCAAGAGACCCAGTACTTC.

This clonotype appeared once. The chain links TRBV7-2 to TRBJ1-5; TRBD1 is a possible D gene (5 bases). This CDR3 region has 19 residues. Germline-derived CDR1 and CDR2 are SGHTA and FQGNSA. The ends were cut back, 1 base at V and 0 bases at J, with 19 bases in the middle. Here the CDR3 DNA reads TGTGCCAGCAGCTTAGGGGACCCGGGTGTGTTCTATAGCAATCAGCCCCAGCATTTT. This sequence encodes CASSLGDPGVFYSNQPQHF.

V usage is TRBV10-3 and J usage is TRBJ2-7; 9 bases line up with TRBD1. This CDR3 spans 15 amino acids. V shed 4 bases and J 2 bases; nucleotides not matched to a gene: 6. CDR1 and CDR2 (germline): ENHRY, SYGVKD. The CDR3 is CAISAPGQGTYEQYF. The CDR3 region has the DNA TGTGCCATCAGTGCTCCGGGACAGGGTACCTACGAGCAGTACTTC.

This clonotype showed up many times. V usage is TRBV7-2 and J usage is TRBJ1-6; D might be TRBD1 (6 bases). Germline V gives CDR1 SGHTA, CDR2 FQGNSA. The V gene lost 3 bases and the J gene lost 8 bases, with 14 bases spanning the gap. This CDR3 has 15 residues. The CDR3 is CASSFQTGGDSPLHF. CDR3 in DNA: TGTGCCAGCAGCTTTCAGACAGGAGGAGATTCACCCCTCCACTTT.

V is TRBV7-2 and J is TRBJ2-5, with a weak D call TRBD1 (5 bases). CDR1 and CDR2 from the germline V gene are SGHTA and FQGNSA. The CDR3 runs to 14 residues. Trimming cost V 11 bases and J 4 bases, with 20 bases left between them. The DNA for the CDR3 is TGTGCCTGGAGTCTTTCGACAGTGGGAGAGACCCAGTACTTC. Its protein is CAWSLSTVGETQYF.

This clonotype was detected a few times. This chain links TRBV20-1 with TRBJ2-7; 7 positions agree with TRBD1. V lost 6 bases, J lost 9 bases, and 8 bases stayed unmatched. The CDR3 sequence is 11 residues long. Germline lookup yields CDR1 DFQATT and CDR2 SNEGSKA (reference sequence). In DNA, the CDR3 is TGCAGTGCAAGGACAGGCTTGGGGCAGTACTTC. It encodes CSARTGLGQYF.

This clonotype was counted between two and nine times. CDR3 loop: CASSLGQGGNYGYTF. The CDR3 DNA sequence: TGTGCCAGCAGCTTGGGACAGGGAGGTAACTATGGCTACACCTTC. The chain links TRBV5-4 to TRBJ1-2; 7 nucleotides agree with TRBD1. This CDR3 contains 15 residues. Germline CDR1 is SGHNT and CDR2 is YYREEE (reference sequence). The junction had 3 bases not matched to a gene; V was cut back by 0 bases and J by 1 base. The complete variable domain, with remaining parts taken from reference TRBV5-4 and TRBJ1-2, reads ETGVTQSPTHLIKTRGQQVTLRCSSQSGHNTVSWYQQALGQGPQFIFQYYREEENGRGNFPPRFSGLQFPNYSSELNVNALELDDSALYLCASSLGQGGNYGYTFGSGTRLTVV.

In its sample, this clonotype was seen a few times. The J gene is TRBJ1-2, the V gene TRBV20-1, with TRBD1 matching 7 bases. The trim removed 5 bases at V and 2 bases at J, leaving 5 bases unmatched. The CDR3 is made up of 13 amino acids. Germline V gives CDR1 DFQATT, CDR2 SNEGSKA (reference sequence). CDR3 residues: CSAWRDRNYGYTF. CDR3 sequence (DNA): TGCAGTGCTTGGCGGGACAGAAACTATGGCTACACCTTC.

The chain links TRBV7-8 to TRBJ1-1, with 7 bases fitting TRBD1. The CDR3 runs 14 residues. J gave up 6 bases and V 5 bases, and 9 bases lay outside the gene matches. CDR1 and CDR2 (germline): SGHVS, FQNEAQ. The CDR3 DNA sequence: TGTGCCAGCAGCCAAGTACAGGGGTCGTCTGAAGCTTTCTTT. Translation: CASSQVQGSSEAFF.

The genes are TRBV7-2 and TRBJ2-7, with TRBD2 matching over 9 bases. CDR1 is SGHTA, CDR2 FQGNSA, per germline. Losses at the gene ends were 1 base for V and 5 bases for J; bases not matched to a gene: 3. This CDR3 region has 14 residues. Here the CDR3 reads CASSLVAGDHEQYF. The CDR3 nucleotides are TGTGCCAGCAGCTTAGTAGCGGGAGACCACGAGCAGTACTTC.

Comments on this clonotype: With a much larger clone just one base away, this may be a read error. In nucleotides, the CDR3 is TGTGCCAGCAGTCTGAGGACAGGGAACTATGGCTACACCTTC. It yields the protein CASSLRTGNYGYTF. The chain has TRBV2 and TRBJ1-2, with TRBD1 matching 8 bases. CDR3 length: 14 residues. With V trimmed by 5 bases and J by 2 bases, 4 bases remained unmatched. CDR1 is SNHLY, CDR2 FYNNEI, per germline.

This clonotype was seen ten or more times. V gene TRBV9 combines with J gene TRBJ2-5; TRBD1 matches 8 bases. V lost 3 bases, J lost 4 bases, and 8 bases stayed unmatched. In germline, CDR1 is SGDLS, CDR2 YYNGEE. The CDR3 sequence is 15 residues long. CDR3 sequence (DNA): TGTGCCAGCAGCGCGGACAGGGTTGCTTCAGAGACCCAGTACTTC. Amino acid sequence: CASSADRVASETQYF. The full variable domain, its missing parts supplied by reference TRBV9 and TRBJ2-5, is DSGVTQTPKHLITATGQRVTLRCSPRSGDLSVYWYQQSLDQGLQFLIQYYNGEERAKGNILERFSAQQFPDLHSELNLSSLELGDSALYFCASSADRVASETQYFGPGTRLLVL.

Details on this clonotype: A single base separates this from a much larger clone, so it may be a read error. This rearrangement joins TRBV4-3 to TRBJ2-5; weak D call: TRBD2 (5 bases). CDR1 and CDR2 from the germline V gene are LGHNA and YSLEER. CDR3 length equals 15 residues. The CDR3 DNA sequence: TGCGCCGGCAGCCAAGATCACGACGGGAAAGAGACCCAGTACTTC. This encodes CAGSQDHDGKETQYF.

V is TRBV7-3 and J is TRBJ2-2; possibly TRBD1 for D (5 bases). This CDR3 has 13 residues. Germline CDR1 and CDR2: SGHTA and FQGTGA. V was pared by 6 bases and J by 3 bases, with 8 bases between. As DNA, the CDR3 is TGTGCCAGCAGGGACACGGACACCGGGGAGCTGTTTTTT. It is translated as CASRDTDTGELFF.

The chain has TRBV20-1 and TRBJ2-7, with 10 bases identical to TRBD2. Germline V gene sequence: CDR1 DFQATT, CDR2 SNEGSKA (reference sequence). There are 14 residues in the CDR3. The V segment lost 4 bases and the J segment 0 bases; nucleotides outside the gene matches: 3. The CDR3 is CSATRLAGSYEQYF. CDR3 DNA: TGCAGTGCTACAAGACTAGCGGGCTCCTACGAGCAGTACTTC.

A single count supports this clonotype. A clone one base away is much larger, so this may be a read error. The chain employs TRBV2 and TRBJ1-5; 8 nucleotides match TRBD1. Trimming at V came to 8 bases and at J to 6 bases, leaving 9 bases not matched to a gene. The germline V gene has CDR1 SNHLY and CDR2 FYNNEI. The CDR3 contains 14 residues. CDR3 sequence (DNA): TGTGCCAGCGCGGACGGACAGGGAGCTCAGCCCCAGCATTTT. Translated: CASADGQGAQPQHF.

Regarding this clonotype: At one boundary the junction diverges from the germline segment, which might be a read error. V is TRBV24-1 and J is TRBJ1-1, with a tentative D call TRBD1 (6 bases). Germline CDR1 KGHDR, CDR2 SFDVKD. This CDR3 is 15 amino acids long. The chain's CDR3 is CASSPSQEGGTEAFF. The CDR3 DNA follows: TGTGCCAGCAGTCCCTCTCAGGAAGGGGGCACTGAAGCTTTCTTT.

J is TRBJ1-2 and V is TRBV9; D is unresolved. Trimming removed 5 bases from V and 4 bases from J, with 18 bases in between. This CDR3 has 15 residues. Germline values: CDR1 SGDLS, CDR2 YYNGEE. CDR3 loop: CASSEGGSTFYGYTF. CDR3 in DNA: TGTGCCAGCAGTGAAGGAGGCAGCACCTTCTATGGCTACACCTTC. Based on the CDR3 plus reference TRBV9 and TRBJ1-2, the full variable domain is DSGVTQTPKHLITATGQRVTLRCSPRSGDLSVYWYQQSLDQGLQFLIQYYNGEERAKGNILERFSAQQFPDLHSELNLSSLELGDSALYFCASSEGGSTFYGYTFGSGTRLTVV.